These 16 T cell receptor beta chains originate from one sample sequenced in a study of cytomegalovirus exposure and HLA in healthy donors. Primers included in the PCR were 60 Vbeta and 13 Jbeta primers. Data came from immunoSEQ multiplex PCR; TCRdb stores just in-frame clones and leaves some out. The sample spans around 31,000 clones; the ten largest clones claim roughly 0.74%. The sequenced material came from PBMCs. The receptor source for this set is a man in his thirties or forties in good health and CMV-seronegative.

The rearrangement uses TRBV18 and TRBJ2-7; D unclear. The V end lost 2 bases, the J end lost 1 base, and 9 bases lay between the germline ends. This CDR3 comprises 14 residues. The germline gives CDR1 KGHSH, CDR2 LQKENI. The CDR3: CASSPGTHSYEQYF. For the CDR3, the DNA is TGTGCCAGCTCACCAGGTACACATTCCTACGAGCAGTACTTC.

The rearrangement uses TRBV15 and TRBJ2-3, with D unclear. The CDR3 totals 14 residues. CDR1 and CDR2 from the germline V gene are LNHNV and YYDKDF (reference sequence). Deletions cut 1 base from V and 11 bases from J, with 16 bases between. The CDR3: CATSRVGTPQEQYF. The CDR3 coding sequence is TGTGCCACCAGCAGAGTCGGTACCCCTCAAGAGCAGTATTTT.

The genes are TRBV19 and TRBJ2-1; TRBD2 aligns across 12 bases. V shed 7 bases, J shed 7 bases, and the junction held 8 bases outside the gene matches. The CDR3 has 15 amino acids. Germline V gene lookup returns CDR1 LNHDA and CDR2 SQIVND (reference sequence). CDR3 nucleotides: TGTGCCAGTACCCCCCTAGCGGGAGGGCCGAATGAGCAGTTCTTC. Translating gives CASTPLAGGPNEQFF.

The J gene is TRBJ1-2, the V gene TRBV27, with 7 bases fitting TRBD1. The CDR3 spans 14 residues. The germline CDR1 and CDR2 sequences are MNHEY and SMNVEV (reference sequence). Germline trimming cut 6 bases from V and 6 bases from J; bases unmatched to any gene: 10. The CDR3 here is CASRVPGQINGYTF. The CDR3, as DNA: TGTGCCAGCAGGGTCCCGGGACAGATAAATGGCTACACCTTC.

The rearrangement uses TRBV14 and TRBJ2-3; D is unresolved. The CDR3 length is 12 residues. Trimming pared 4 bases from V and 9 bases from J, leaving 11 bases between. Germline assignment: CDR1 SGHDN and CDR2 FVKESK. The CDR3 loop is CASSLIVSTQYF. The DNA of the CDR3 is TGTGCCAGCAGCCTAATAGTCTCCACGCAGTATTTT. Supplemented by reference TRBV14 and TRBJ2-3, the full variable domain reads EAGVTQFPSHSVIEKGQTVTLRCDPISGHDNLYWYRRVMGKEIKFLLHFVKESKQDESGMPNNRFLAERTGGTYSTLKVQPAELEDSGVYFCASSLIVSTQYFGPGTRLTVL.

The chain links TRBV7-2 to TRBJ2-2, with a weak D call TRBD2 (6 bases). The germline V gene encodes CDR1 SGHTA and CDR2 FQGNSA. V lost 3 bases, J lost 6 bases, and 14 bases lay in between. The CDR3 covers 15 residues. Here the CDR3 reads CASSFRETGAGELFF. CDR3 coding DNA: TGTGCCAGCAGCTTTCGGGAGACTGGGGCCGGGGAGCTGTTTTTT.

The V and J genes are TRBV5-1 and TRBJ2-7; possibly TRBD2 for D (5 bases). V was pared by 0 bases and J by 5 bases, with 15 bases between. CDR3 length equals 15 residues. Per the germline V gene, CDR1 is SGHRS and CDR2 is YFSETQ. Here the CDR3 reads CASSLVGEPAHEQYF. The CDR3 nucleotides are TGCGCCAGCAGCTTGGTTGGGGAGCCCGCCCACGAGCAGTACTTC.

The chain carries TRBV4-2 and TRBJ1-1; 7 nucleotides line up with TRBD1. V shed 5 bases and J 8 bases; nucleotides not matched to a gene: 11. This CDR3 comprises 14 residues. The V gene's germline CDR1 is LGHNA and CDR2 YNFKEQ. The chain's CDR3 is CASSFSLPGQEAFF. The CDR3 DNA reads TGTGCCAGCAGCTTCTCTCTCCCGGGACAGGAAGCTTTCTTT.

The chain carries TRBV7-8 and TRBJ1-2; D remains unclear. Germline loops: CDR1 SGHVS, CDR2 FQNEAQ. The CDR3 runs to 14 residues. Trimming left V 5 bases short and J 4 bases short, with 14 bases between. The CDR3 loop reads CASSPRLVTYGYTF. DNA for the CDR3: TGTGCCAGCAGCCCGCGATTGGTCACCTATGGCTACACCTTC.

This rearrangement joins TRBV28 to TRBJ2-7; D may be TRBD2 (5 bases). Germline loops: CDR1 MDHEN, CDR2 SYDVKM. V lost 1 base to trimming and J lost 6 bases, with 13 bases between them. This CDR3 region has 14 residues. The CDR3, as DNA: TGTGCCAGCAGTTTATTGGCGGGCACCCCCGAGCAGTACTTC. Protein product: CASSLLAGTPEQYF.

The J gene is TRBJ1-1, the V gene TRBV7-2; no clear D. This CDR3 contains 14 residues. Germline V gives CDR1 SGHTA, CDR2 FQGNSA. Between the trimmed V and J ends, which lost 1 base and 4 bases, there was a span of 10 bases. CDR3 nucleotides: TGTGCCAGCAGCTTAGGCCTGCTGGCCACTGAAGCTTTCTTT. Translated: CASSLGLLATEAFF.

The chain recombines TRBV6-1 with TRBJ1-5, with TRBD1 as a possible D gene (6 bases). This CDR3 contains 13 residues. The germline V gene has CDR1 MNHNS and CDR2 SASEGT. V lost 10 bases and J lost 6, with 16 bases in between. The CDR3 sequence is CATNEGEGQPQHF. Here the CDR3 DNA reads TGTGCCACCAATGAGGGGGAGGGTCAGCCCCAGCATTTT.

The CDR3, as DNA: TGTGCCAGCAGGGCTAGTTTTTATGAGCAGTTCTTC. Translating it yields CASRASFYEQFF. The chain recombines TRBV6-1 with TRBJ2-1; D is unresolved. The CDR3 extends over 12 amino acids. Per germline, CDR1 MNHNS and CDR2 SASEGT. V lost 6 bases to trimming and J lost 8 bases, with 11 bases between them.

The rearrangement uses TRBV9 and TRBJ2-5, with 8 nucleotides matching TRBD2. Trimming removed 7 bases from V and 2 bases from J; junction bases left unmatched: 4. Germline lookup yields CDR1 SGDLS and CDR2 YYNGEE. The CDR3 runs to 13 residues. CDR3 region: CASSGGEQETQYF. CDR3 nucleotide sequence: TGTGCCAGCTCGGGAGGGGAACAAGAGACCCAGTACTTC. Drawing the rest from reference TRBV9 and TRBJ2-5, the complete variable domain is DSGVTQTPKHLITATGQRVTLRCSPRSGDLSVYWYQQSLDQGLQFLIQYYNGEERAKGNILERFSAQQFPDLHSELNLSSLELGDSALYFCASSGGEQETQYFGPGTRLLVL.

The CDR3 coding sequence is TGTGCCAGCAGTTCTCCCGGGGAGCTGTTTTTT. It translates to CASSSPGELFF. The rearrangement joins TRBV6-5 to TRBJ2-2; D ambiguous. The CDR3 is made up of 11 amino acids. V was clipped by 4 bases and J by 6 bases, with 3 bases between them. Germline V CDR1 and CDR2: MNHEY, SVGAGI.

CDR3: CASIVNIRSYNEQFF. The CDR3 region has the DNA TGTGCCAGCATCGTTAACATACGCTCCTACAATGAGCAGTTCTTC. The gene calls are TRBV7-2 and TRBJ2-1, with D uncertain. The length of the CDR3 is 15 residues. The ends were cut back, 7 bases at V and 0 bases at J, with 13 bases in the middle. CDR1 and CDR2 (germline): SGHTA, FQGNSA.